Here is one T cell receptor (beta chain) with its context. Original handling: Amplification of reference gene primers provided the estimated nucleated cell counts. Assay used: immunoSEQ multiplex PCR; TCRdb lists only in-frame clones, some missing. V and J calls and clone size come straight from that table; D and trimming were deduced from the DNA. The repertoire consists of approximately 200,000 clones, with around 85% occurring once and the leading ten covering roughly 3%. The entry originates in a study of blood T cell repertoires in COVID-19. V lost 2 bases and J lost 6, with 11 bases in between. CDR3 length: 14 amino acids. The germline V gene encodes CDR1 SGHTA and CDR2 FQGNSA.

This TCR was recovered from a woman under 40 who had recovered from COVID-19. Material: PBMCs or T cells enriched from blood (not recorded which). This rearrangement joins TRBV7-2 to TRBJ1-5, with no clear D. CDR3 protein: CASSLMRLGQPQHF. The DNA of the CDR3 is TGTGCCAGCAGCTTAATGAGGTTGGGTCAGCCCCAGCATTTT.